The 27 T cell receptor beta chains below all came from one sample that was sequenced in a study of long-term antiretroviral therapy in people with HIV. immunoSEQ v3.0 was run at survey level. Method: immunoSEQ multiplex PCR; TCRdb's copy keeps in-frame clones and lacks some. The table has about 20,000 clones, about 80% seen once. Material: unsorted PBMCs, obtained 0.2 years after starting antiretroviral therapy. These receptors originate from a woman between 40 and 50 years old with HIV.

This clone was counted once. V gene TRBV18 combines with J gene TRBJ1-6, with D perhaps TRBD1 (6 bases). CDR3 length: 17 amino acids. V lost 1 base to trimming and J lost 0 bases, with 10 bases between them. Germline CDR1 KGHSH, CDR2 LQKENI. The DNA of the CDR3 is TGTGCCAGCTCACCACAAACAGGGAGCTCCTATAATTCACCCCTCCACTTT. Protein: CASSPQTGSSYNSPLHF.

The CDR3 sequence: CASSLGPGTYEQYF. For the CDR3, the DNA is TGTGCCAGCAGCTTGGGGCCGGGGACATACGAGCAGTACTTC. The chain uses TRBV5-5 and TRBJ2-7, with D possibly TRBD1 on 6 matching bases. The CDR3 runs 14 residues. Trimming cost V 0 bases and J 4 bases, with 11 bases left between them. The germline V gene encodes CDR1 SGHKS and CDR2 YYEKEE (reference sequence).

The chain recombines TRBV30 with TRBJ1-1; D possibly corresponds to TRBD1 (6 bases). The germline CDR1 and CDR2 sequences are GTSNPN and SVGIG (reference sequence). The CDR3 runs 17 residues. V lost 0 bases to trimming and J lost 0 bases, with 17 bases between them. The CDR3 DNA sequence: TGTGCCTGGAGTGTAGTCCCACAGGGTTTGATGAACACTGAAGCTTTCTTT. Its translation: CAWSVVPQGLMNTEAFF. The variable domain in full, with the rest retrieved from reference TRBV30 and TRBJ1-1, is SQTIHQWPATLVQPVGSPLSLECTVEGTSNPNLYWYRQAAGRGLQLLFYSVGIGQISSEVPQNLSASRPQDRQFILSSKKLLLSDSGFYLCAWSVVPQGLMNTEAFFGQGTRLTVV.

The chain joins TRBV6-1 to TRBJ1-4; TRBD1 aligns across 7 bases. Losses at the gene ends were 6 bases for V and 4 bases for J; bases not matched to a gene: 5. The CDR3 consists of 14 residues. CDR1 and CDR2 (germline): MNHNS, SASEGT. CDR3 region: CASSGGQFNEKLFF. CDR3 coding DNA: TGTGCCAGCAGCGGGGGACAGTTTAATGAAAAACTGTTTTTT.

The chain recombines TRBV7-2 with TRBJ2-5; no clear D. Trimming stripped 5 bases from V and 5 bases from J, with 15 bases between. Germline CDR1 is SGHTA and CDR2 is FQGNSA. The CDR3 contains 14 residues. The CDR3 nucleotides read TGTGCCAGCAGCCATTATGGGGTATGGGAGACCCAGTACTTC. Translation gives CASSHYGVWETQYF.

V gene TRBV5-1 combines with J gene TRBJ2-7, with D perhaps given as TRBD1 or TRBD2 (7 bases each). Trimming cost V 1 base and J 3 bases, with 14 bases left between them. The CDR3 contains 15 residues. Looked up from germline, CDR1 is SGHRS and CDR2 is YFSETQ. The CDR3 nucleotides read TGCGCCAGCAGCTTGACAGGGGAGGGCAACTACGAGCAGTACTTC. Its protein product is CASSLTGEGNYEQYF.

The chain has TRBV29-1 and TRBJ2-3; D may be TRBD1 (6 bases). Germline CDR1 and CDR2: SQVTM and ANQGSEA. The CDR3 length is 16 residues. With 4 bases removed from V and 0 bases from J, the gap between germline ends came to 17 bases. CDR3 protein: CSVARLAGDSTDTQYF. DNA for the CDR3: TGCAGCGTTGCCCGTCTCGCAGGGGACAGCACAGATACGCAGTATTTT.

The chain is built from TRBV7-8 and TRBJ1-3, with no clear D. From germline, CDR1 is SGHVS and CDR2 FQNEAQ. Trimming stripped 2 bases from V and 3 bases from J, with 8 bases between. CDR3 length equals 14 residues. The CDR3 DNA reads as TGTGCCAGCAGCTTACAGCCCTTTGGAAACACCATATATTTT. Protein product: CASSLQPFGNTIYF. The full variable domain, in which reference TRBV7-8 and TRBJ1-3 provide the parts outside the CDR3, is GAGVSQSPRYKVAKRGQDVALRCDPISGHVSLFWYQQALGQGPEFLTYFQNEAQLDKSGLPSDRFFAERPEGSVSTLKIQRTQQEDSAVYLCASSLQPFGNTIYFGEGSWLTVV.

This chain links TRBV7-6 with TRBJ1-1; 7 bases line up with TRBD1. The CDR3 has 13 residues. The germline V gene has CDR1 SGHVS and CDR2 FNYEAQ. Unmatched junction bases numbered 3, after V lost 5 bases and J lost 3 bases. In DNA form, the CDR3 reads TGTGCCAGCAGCGCGGACAGGTACACTGAAGCTTTCTTT. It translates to CASSADRYTEAFF.

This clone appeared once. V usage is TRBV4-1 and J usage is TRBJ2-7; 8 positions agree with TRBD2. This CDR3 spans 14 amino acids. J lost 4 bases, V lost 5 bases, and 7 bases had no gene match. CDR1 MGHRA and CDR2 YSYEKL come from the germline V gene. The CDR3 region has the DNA TGCGCCAGCAGCTCGCTAACGGGAGGGTACGAGCAGTACTTC. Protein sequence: CASSSLTGGYEQYF.

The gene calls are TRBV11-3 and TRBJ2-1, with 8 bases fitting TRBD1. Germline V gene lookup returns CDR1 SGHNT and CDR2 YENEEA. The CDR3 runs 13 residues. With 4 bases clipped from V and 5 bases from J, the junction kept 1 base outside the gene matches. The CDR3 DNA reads TGTGCCAGCAGCTCCAGGGGGCACAATGAGCAGTTCTTC. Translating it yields CASSSRGHNEQFF.

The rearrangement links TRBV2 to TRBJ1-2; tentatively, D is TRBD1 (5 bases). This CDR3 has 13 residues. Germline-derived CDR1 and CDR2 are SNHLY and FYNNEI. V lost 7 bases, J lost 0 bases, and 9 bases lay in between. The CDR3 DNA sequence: TGTGCCAGCAAAGCGACAGCTAACTATGGCTACACCTTC. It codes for CASKATANYGYTF.

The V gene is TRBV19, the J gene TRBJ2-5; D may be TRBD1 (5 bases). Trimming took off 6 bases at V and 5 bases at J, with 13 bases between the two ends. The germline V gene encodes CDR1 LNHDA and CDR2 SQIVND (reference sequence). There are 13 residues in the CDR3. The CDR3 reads CASRPGPGETQYF. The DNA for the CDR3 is TGTGCCAGTAGACCTGGACCAGGGGAGACCCAGTACTTC.

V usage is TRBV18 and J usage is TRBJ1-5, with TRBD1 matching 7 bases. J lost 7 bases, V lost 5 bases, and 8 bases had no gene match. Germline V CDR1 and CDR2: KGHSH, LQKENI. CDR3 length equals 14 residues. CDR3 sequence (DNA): TGTGCCAGCTCATCCGACAGGGCGGGACAGCCCCAGCATTTT. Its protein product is CASSSDRAGQPQHF.

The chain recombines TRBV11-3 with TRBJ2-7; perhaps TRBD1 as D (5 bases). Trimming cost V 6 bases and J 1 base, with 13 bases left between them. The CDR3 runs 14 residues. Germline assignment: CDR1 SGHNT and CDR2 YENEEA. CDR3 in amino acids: CASSLVRDSYEQYF. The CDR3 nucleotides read TGTGCCAGCAGTCTTGTCAGGGATTCCTACGAGCAGTACTTC.

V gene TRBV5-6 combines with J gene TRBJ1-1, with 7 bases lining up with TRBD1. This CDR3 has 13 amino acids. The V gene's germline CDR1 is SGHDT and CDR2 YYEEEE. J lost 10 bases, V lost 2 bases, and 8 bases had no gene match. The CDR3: CASSFTGEGGAFF. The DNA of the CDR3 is TGTGCCAGCAGCTTTACAGGGGAGGGAGGAGCTTTCTTT.

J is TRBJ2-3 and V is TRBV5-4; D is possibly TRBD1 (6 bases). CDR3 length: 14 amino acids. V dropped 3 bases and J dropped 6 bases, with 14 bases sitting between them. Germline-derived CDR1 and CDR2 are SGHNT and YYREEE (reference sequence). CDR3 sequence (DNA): TGTGCCAGCAGCTGGGTACAGGGCCCGGATACGCAGTATTTT. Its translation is CASSWVQGPDTQYF.

CDR3 region: CASKQRGNTEAFF. As DNA, the CDR3 is TGTGCCAGCAAACAACGGGGGAACACTGAAGCTTTCTTT. The chain joins TRBV27 to TRBJ1-1; no definite D call. The V end lost 7 bases, the J end lost 1 base, and 10 bases lay between the germline ends. The CDR3 runs to 13 residues. Germline loops: CDR1 MNHEY, CDR2 SMNVEV (reference sequence).

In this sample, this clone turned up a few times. The CDR3 protein is CASSPMLIGSTGNQPQHF. In nucleotides, the CDR3 is TGTGCCAGCAGCCCGATGTTGATAGGGTCTACGGGAAATCAGCCCCAGCATTTT. V is TRBV4-2 and J is TRBJ1-5, with D hard to call. V gave up 4 bases and J gave up 4 bases, with 23 bases separating them. Germline-derived CDR1 and CDR2 are LGHNA and YNFKEQ. The CDR3 consists of 18 residues.

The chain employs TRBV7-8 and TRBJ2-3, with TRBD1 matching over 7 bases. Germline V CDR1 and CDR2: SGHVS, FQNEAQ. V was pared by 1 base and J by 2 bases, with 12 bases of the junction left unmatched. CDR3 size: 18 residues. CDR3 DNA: TGTGCCAGCAGCTTAGACCCTTTCCGACAGGGCTTCACAGATACGCAGTATTTT. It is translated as CASSLDPFRQGFTDTQYF. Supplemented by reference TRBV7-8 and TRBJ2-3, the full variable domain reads GAGVSQSPRYKVAKRGQDVALRCDPISGHVSLFWYQQALGQGPEFLTYFQNEAQLDKSGLPSDRFFAERPEGSVSTLKIQRTQQEDSAVYLCASSLDPFRQGFTDTQYFGPGTRLTVL.

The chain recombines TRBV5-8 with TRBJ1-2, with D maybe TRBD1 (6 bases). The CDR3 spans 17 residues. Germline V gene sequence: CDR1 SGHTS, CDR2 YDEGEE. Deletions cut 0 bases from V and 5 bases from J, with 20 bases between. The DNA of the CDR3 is TGTGCCAGCAGCTTGGGGCGGGGGACAAAAGAGGAGTATGGCTACACCTTC. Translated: CASSLGRGTKEEYGYTF.

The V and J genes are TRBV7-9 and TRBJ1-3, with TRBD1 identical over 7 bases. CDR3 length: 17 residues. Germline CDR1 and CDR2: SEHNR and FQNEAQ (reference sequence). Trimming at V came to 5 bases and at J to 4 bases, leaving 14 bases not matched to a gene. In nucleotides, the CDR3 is TGTGCCAGCAGCCCTCAAGCTCCGGGACAGAAAGGAAACACCATATATTTT. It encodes CASSPQAPGQKGNTIYF.

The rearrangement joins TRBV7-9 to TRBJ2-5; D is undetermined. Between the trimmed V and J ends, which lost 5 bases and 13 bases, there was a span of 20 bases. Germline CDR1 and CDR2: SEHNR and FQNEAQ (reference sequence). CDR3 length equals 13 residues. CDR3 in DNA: TGTGCCAGCAGCGCCCGTGGGTCACCGGAGAGGTACTTC. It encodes CASSARGSPERYF.

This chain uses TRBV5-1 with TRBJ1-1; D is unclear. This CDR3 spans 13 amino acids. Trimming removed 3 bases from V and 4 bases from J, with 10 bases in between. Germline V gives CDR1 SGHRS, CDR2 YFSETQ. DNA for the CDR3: TGCGCCAGCAGCTATGCGGGCGCCACTGAAGCTTTCTTT. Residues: CASSYAGATEAFF.

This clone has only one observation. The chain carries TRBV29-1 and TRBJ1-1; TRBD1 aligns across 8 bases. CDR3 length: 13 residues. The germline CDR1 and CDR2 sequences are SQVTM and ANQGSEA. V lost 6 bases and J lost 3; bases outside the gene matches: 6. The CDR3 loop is CSVDWDRHTEAFF. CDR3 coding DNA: TGCAGCGTGGATTGGGACAGGCACACTGAAGCTTTCTTT.

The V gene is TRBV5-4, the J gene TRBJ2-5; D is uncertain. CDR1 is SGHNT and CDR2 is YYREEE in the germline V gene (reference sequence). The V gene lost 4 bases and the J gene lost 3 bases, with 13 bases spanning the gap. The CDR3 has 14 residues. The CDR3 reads CASSAGWGKETQYF. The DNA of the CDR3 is TGTGCCAGCAGCGCCGGGTGGGGTAAAGAGACCCAGTACTTC.

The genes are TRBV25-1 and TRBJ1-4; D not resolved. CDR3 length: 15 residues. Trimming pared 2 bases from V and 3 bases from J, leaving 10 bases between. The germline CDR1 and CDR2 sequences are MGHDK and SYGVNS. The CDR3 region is CASSEVIGSNEKLFF. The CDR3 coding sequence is TGTGCCAGCAGTGAAGTTATAGGGTCTAATGAAAAACTGTTTTTT.